This is a list of T cell receptor beta chains from one sample in a study of blood T cell repertoires in COVID-19. Profiled with immunoSEQ multiplex PCR; TCRdb holds only in-frame clones, not every one. Among 200,000 to 250,000 clones listed, around 81% were seen once. The sample was PBMCs or T cells enriched from blood (not recorded which). All receptors derive from a woman aged 40 to 55 with acute COVID-19. Both conserved end residues are part of each CDR3. D genes are given only for firm matches. Some rows mark clone size as missing; the rest say once, few, many or name a class of expanded clone.

>14|TRBV5-1|.|TRBJ2-4|.
CASSPQGAKNIQYF
TGCGCCAGCAGCCCCCAGGGGGCCAAAAACATTCAGTACTTC
>14|TRBV19|.|TRBJ1-2|.
CASSAQVGSGGYTF
TGTGCCAGTAGTGCACAGGTTGGGTCGGGTGGCTACACCTTC
>18|TRBV4-3|once|TRBJ1-3|.
CASSQDVRGASSGNTIYF
TGCGCCAGCAGCCAAGATGTGAGAGGCGCTAGCTCTGGAAACACCATATATTTT
>15|TRBV5-4|once|TRBJ1-3|TRBD1
CASSLQGASGNTIYF
TGTGCCAGCAGCTTGCAGGGGGCTTCTGGAAACACCATATATTTT
>13|TRBV7-2|.|TRBJ1-5|.
CASSVGHTQPQHF
TGTGCCAGCAGCGTCGGACATACACAGCCCCAGCATTTT
>14|TRBV4-3|.|TRBJ1-2|.
CASSQAGVNYGYTF
TGCGCCAGCAGCCAAGCAGGGGTTAACTATGGCTACACCTTC
>13|TRBV28|once|TRBJ1-5|.
CASTTGSNQPQHF
TGTGCCAGCACTACAGGGAGCAATCAGCCCCAGCATTTT
>14|TRBV20-1|.|TRBJ2-7|TRBD2
CSASQASGRGEQYF
TGCAGTGCTAGTCAAGCTAGCGGGAGGGGGGAGCAGTACTTC
>12|TRBV28|.|TRBJ1-2|.
CASLGQQYGYTF
TGTGCCAGCCTTGGACAGCAGTATGGCTACACCTTC
>14|TRBV30|.|TRBJ1-5|TRBD1
CAWSKTGRNQPQHF
TGTGCCTGGAGTAAGACAGGGAGAAATCAGCCCCAGCATTTT
>14|TRBV6-5|few|TRBJ1-4|.
CASKQGQRTEKLFF
TGTGCCAGCAAACAGGGCCAACGTACAGAAAAACTGTTTTTT
>16|TRBV5-8|.|TRBJ1-1|.
CASTTNWADRHAEAFF
TGTGCCAGCACCACGAACTGGGCAGATAGACACGCTGAAGCTTTCTTT
>14|TRBV2|.|TRBJ2-7|TRBD1
CASSEDRNSYEQYF
TGTGCCAGCAGTGAGGACAGGAACTCCTACGAGCAGTACTTC
>15|TRBV27|few|TRBJ2-5|.
CASSLYGRSGETQYF
TGTGCCAGCAGTTTATACGGCAGGTCTGGGGAGACCCAGTACTTC
>15|TRBV19|.|TRBJ2-6|.
CASSTPGSGANVLTF
TGTGCCAGTAGTACCCCTGGGAGCGGGGCCAACGTCCTGACTTTC
>19|TRBV27|.|TRBJ2-5|TRBD2
CASSPHRLAGGLRKETQYF
TGTGCCAGCAGTCCACATAGGCTAGCGGGGGGGCTGCGGAAGGAGACCCAGTACTTC
>15|TRBV28|.|TRBJ1-5|TRBD1
CASSSRQGSRQPQHF
TGTGCCAGCAGTTCTCGACAGGGAAGCAGGCAGCCCCAGCATTTT
>17|TRBV28|few|TRBJ1-6|TRBD1
CASIGTAYPGPNSPLHF
TGTGCCAGTATTGGGACAGCCTATCCCGGGCCTAATTCACCCCTCCACTTT
>13|TRBV2|.|TRBJ2-5|.
CATQGVIQETQYF
TGTGCCACACAAGGGGTAATCCAAGAGACCCAGTACTTC
>13|TRBV4-2|.|TRBJ1-5|.
CASSQRENQPQHF
TGTGCCAGCAGCCAGAGAGAAAATCAGCCCCAGCATTTT
>15|TRBV11-3|many|TRBJ2-3|TRBD1
CASSLDRGLADTQYF
TGTGCCAGCAGCTTGGACAGGGGCCTCGCAGATACGCAGTATTTT
>13|TRBV18|once|TRBJ1-1|TRBD1
CASSPDRGGEAFF
TGTGCCAGCTCCCCGGACAGGGGCGGGGAAGCTTTCTTT
>16|TRBV6-4|.|TRBJ2-2|.
CASSARGAENTGELFF
TGTGCCAGCAGTGCCAGGGGCGCAGAGAACACCGGGGAGCTGTTTTTT
>18|TRBV7-3|.|TRBJ2-1|TRBD2
CASSLSGWTGGSSAEQFF
TGTGCCAGCAGCTTATCCGGGTGGACGGGAGGTTCGTCGGCCGAGCAGTTCTTC
>13|TRBV10-3|.|TRBJ2-1|TRBD1
CAILGQGIHEQFF
TGTGCCATCCTCGGACAGGGTATCCATGAGCAGTTCTTC
>15|TRBV7-2|.|TRBJ2-5|TRBD1
CASSSDRGRLETQYF
TGTGCCAGCAGCTCGGACAGGGGGCGTTTGGAGACCCAGTACTTC
>15|TRBV5-1|once|TRBJ2-1|TRBD2
CASTLGGLRPGEQFF
TGCGCCAGCACCCTGGGGGGACTACGTCCGGGTGAGCAGTTCTTC
>14|TRBV9|.|TRBJ1-2|.
CASSAGDRAYGYTF
TGTGCCAGCAGCGCAGGGGACCGTGCCTATGGCTACACCTTC
>15|TRBV18|.|TRBJ1-6|TRBD1
CASSPAGQANSPLHF
TGTGCCAGCTCACCGGCGGGACAGGCTAATTCACCCCTCCACTTT
>15|TRBV5-4|.|TRBJ1-6|TRBD1
CASSRRTGDNSPLHF
TGTGCCAGCAGCCGACGGACAGGAGATAATTCACCCCTCCACTTT
>14|TRBV7-2|.|TRBJ1-3|.
CASRRGGQGNTIYF
TGTGCCAGCAGACGCGGCGGACAAGGAAACACCATATATTTT
>17|TRBV5-8|.|TRBJ2-2|.
CASSLRPPGAGTGELFF
TGTGCCAGCAGCTTGAGGCCCCCGGGAGCGGGCACCGGGGAGCTGTTTTTT
>14|TRBV7-2|.|TRBJ2-3|.
CASSLSQITDTQYF
TGTGCCAGCAGCTTAAGTCAGATCACAGATACGCAGTATTTT
>11|TRBV7-8|once|TRBJ2-2|.
CASSREGELFF
TGTGCCAGCAGCCGGGAGGGGGAGCTGTTTTTT
>14|TRBV3-1/TRBV3-2|.|TRBJ2-4|TRBD2
CASSRWREMGIQYF
TGTGCCAGCAGCCGGTGGCGGGAGATGGGCATTCAGTACTTC
>16|TRBV6-2/TRBV6-3|.|TRBJ2-5|.
CASSYYPGLRQETQYF
TGTGCCAGCAGTTACTACCCGGGACTCAGACAAGAGACCCAGTACTTC
>16|TRBV5-4|few|TRBJ2-2|.
CASSLGGGLNTGELFF
TGTGCCAGCAGCTTGGGTGGAGGTTTGAACACCGGGGAGCTGTTTTTT
>15|TRBV9|.|TRBJ1-3|.
CASSVVGGTGNTIYF
TGTGCCAGCAGCGTAGTGGGAGGCACTGGAAACACCATATATTTT
>17|TRBV15|.|TRBJ2-1|.
CATSGPGGVSSYNEQFF
TGTGCCACCAGCGGGCCCGGAGGAGTAAGCTCCTACAATGAGCAGTTCTTC
>15|TRBV2|.|TRBJ2-1|TRBD2
CASRPLAGGSGEQFF
TGTGCCAGCAGGCCCCTAGCGGGGGGTAGTGGTGAGCAGTTCTTC
>16|TRBV11-2|.|TRBJ2-5|TRBD2
CASSLFAGVNQETQYF
TGTGCCAGCAGCTTATTTGCGGGGGTGAACCAAGAGACCCAGTACTTC
>15|TRBV11-2|.|TRBJ1-6|.
CASSLGGGFGSPLHF
TGTGCCAGCAGCTTAGGAGGGGGTTTTGGTTCACCCCTCCACTTT
>14|TRBV11-2|.|TRBJ2-5|TRBD1
CASSPQGARETQYF
TGTGCCAGCAGCCCACAGGGGGCGCGAGAGACCCAGTACTTC
>15|TRBV19|.|TRBJ2-1|.
CASRTASVPYNEQFF
TGTGCCAGTAGGACGGCTAGCGTGCCCTACAATGAGCAGTTCTTC
>12|TRBV11-3|.|TRBJ2-1|.
CASSLDPSEQFF
TGTGCCAGCAGCTTAGATCCCTCTGAGCAGTTCTTC
>16|TRBV6-5|.|TRBJ1-5|TRBD1
CASSYFALQGAQPQHF
TGTGCCAGCAGTTACTTTGCCCTCCAGGGGGCTCAGCCCCAGCATTTT